A selection of T cell receptor beta chains follows, all from one sample in a study of T cells in Graves' hyperthyroidism and ophthalmopathy. Each CDR3 protein is one row after TCRdb ran MiXCR on the multiplex PCR reads. The sample lists a few hundred thousand distinct CDR3 sequences, under 25% seen once, with about 50% in the top ten. Sequences were obtained from blood. The receptor set was obtained from a woman in her forties or fifties with Graves' hyperthyroidism. Both conserved end residues are part of each CDR3.

J: TRBJ2-7
V: TRBV19
CDR3: CASSIVAGGNYEQYF

J: TRBJ2-7
V: TRBV5-1
CDR3: CASSFTGEWSEQYF

J: TRBJ2-5
V: TRBV7-9
CDR3: CASSLISGSQETQYF

J: TRBJ1-2
V: TRBV6-4
CDR3: CASSPGTPYGYTF

J: TRBJ2-7
V: TRBV5-6
CDR3: CASSLQGREQYF

J: TRBJ2-5
V: TRBV4-1
CDR3: CASRGLAGRGGETQYF

J: TRBJ2-2
V: TRBV30
CDR3: CAWSIQTGYYTGELFF

J: TRBJ2-3
V: TRBV29-1
CDR3: CSVPTGATDTQYF

J: TRBJ2-2
V: TRBV12-3/TRBV12-4
CDR3: CASSLQGAAGELFF

J: TRBJ2-3
V: TRBV10-3
CDR3: CAIALNGGARDTQYF

J: TRBJ2-1
V: TRBV29-1
CDR3: CSVDHPTGMGNEQFF

J: TRBJ2-5
V: TRBV29-1
CDR3: CSIPGPRKGETQYF

J: TRBJ2-2
V: TRBV9
CDR3: CASSGSTSSLAGELFF

J: TRBJ1-1
V: TRBV10-1
CDR3: CASSEHVNTEAFF

J: TRBJ2-1
V: TRBV7-3
CDR3: CASSLTAQGYNEQFF

J: TRBJ2-3
V: TRBV7-9
CDR3: CASSRITSGRADTQYF

J: TRBJ2-1
V: TRBV5-1
CDR3: CASSLNTVGLAGVEQFF

J: TRBJ1-1
V: TRBV27
CDR3: CASSLRSGWTEAFF

J: TRBJ2-3
V: TRBV28
CDR3: CASSLGARQGVRGNTDTQYF